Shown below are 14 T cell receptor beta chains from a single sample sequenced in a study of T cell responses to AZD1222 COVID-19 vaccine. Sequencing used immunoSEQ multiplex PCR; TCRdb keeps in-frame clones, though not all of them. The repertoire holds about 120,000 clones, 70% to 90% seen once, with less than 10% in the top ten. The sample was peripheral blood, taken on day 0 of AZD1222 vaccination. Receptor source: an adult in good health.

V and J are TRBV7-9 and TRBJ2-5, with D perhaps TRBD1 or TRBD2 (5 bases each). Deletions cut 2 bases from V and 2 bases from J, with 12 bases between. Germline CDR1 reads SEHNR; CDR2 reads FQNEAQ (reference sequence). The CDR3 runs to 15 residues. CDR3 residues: CASSLSVGVQETQYF. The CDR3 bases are TGTGCCAGCAGCTTATCTGTGGGGGTTCAAGAGACCCAGTACTTC.

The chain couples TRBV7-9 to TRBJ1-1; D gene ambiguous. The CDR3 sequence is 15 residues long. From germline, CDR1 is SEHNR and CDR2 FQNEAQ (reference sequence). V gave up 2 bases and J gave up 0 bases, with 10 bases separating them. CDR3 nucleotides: TGTGCCAGCAGCTTATCACACAGACTGAACACTGAAGCTTTCTTT. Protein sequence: CASSLSHRLNTEAFF.

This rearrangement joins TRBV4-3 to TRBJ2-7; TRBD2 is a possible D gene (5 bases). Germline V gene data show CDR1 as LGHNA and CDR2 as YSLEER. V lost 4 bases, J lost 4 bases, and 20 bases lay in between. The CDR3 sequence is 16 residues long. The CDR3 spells CASSPSRGIKGYEQYF. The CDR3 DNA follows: TGCGCCAGCAGCCCATCGAGAGGGATCAAGGGATACGAGCAGTACTTC.

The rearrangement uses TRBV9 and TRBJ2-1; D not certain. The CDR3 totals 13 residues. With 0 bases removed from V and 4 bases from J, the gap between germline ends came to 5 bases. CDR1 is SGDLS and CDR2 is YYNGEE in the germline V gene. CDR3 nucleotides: TGTGCCAGCAGCGTAGACCTATACAATGAGCAGTTCTTC. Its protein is CASSVDLYNEQFF.

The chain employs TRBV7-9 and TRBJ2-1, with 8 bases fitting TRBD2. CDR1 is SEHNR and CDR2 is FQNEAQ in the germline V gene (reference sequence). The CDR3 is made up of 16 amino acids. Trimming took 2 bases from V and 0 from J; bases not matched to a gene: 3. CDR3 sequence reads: CASSLRAGASYNEQFF. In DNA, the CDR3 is TGTGCCAGCAGCTTACGAGCGGGGGCCTCCTACAATGAGCAGTTCTTC.

Written as DNA, the CDR3 is TGTGCCAGTATGACGGACGGACCCGAAGCTTTCTTT. Translated, it gives CASMTDGPEAFF. This chain uses TRBV19 with TRBJ1-1; D unclear. Germline V CDR1 and CDR2: LNHDA, SQIVND (reference sequence). This CDR3 comprises 12 residues. Trimming took off 7 bases at V and 8 bases at J, with 14 bases between the two ends.

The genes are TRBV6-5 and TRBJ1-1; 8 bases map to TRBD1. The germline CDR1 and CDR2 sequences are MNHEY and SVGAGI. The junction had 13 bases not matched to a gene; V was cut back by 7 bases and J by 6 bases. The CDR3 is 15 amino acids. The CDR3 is CASITRDRGKSEAFF. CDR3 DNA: TGTGCCAGCATAACACGCGACAGGGGAAAGTCTGAAGCTTTCTTT.

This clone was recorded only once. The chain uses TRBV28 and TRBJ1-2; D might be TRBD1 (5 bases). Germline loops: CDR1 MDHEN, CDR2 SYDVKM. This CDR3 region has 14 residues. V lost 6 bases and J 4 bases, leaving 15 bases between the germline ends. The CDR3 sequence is CASSPPGRSYGYTF. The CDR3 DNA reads TGTGCCAGCAGCCCGCCGGGACGGAGCTATGGCTACACCTTC.

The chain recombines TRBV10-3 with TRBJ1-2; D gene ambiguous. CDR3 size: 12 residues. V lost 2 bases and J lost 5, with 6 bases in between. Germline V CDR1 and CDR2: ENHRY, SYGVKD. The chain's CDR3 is CAISEKGYGYTF. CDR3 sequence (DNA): TGTGCCATCAGTGAGAAAGGGTATGGCTACACCTTC.

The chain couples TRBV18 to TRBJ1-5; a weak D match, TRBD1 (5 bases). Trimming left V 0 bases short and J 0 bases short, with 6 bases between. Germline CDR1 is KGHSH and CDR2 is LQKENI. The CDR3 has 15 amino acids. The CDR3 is CASSPPGDSNQPQHF. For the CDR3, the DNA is TGTGCCAGCTCACCACCGGGGGATAGCAATCAGCCCCAGCATTTT.

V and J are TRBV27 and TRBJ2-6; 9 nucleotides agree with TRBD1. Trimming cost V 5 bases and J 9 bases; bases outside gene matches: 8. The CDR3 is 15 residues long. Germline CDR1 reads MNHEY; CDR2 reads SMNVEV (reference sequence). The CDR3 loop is CASSQTGTGHNVLTF. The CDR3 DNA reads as TGTGCCAGCAGTCAGACCGGGACAGGGCACAACGTCCTGACTTTC.

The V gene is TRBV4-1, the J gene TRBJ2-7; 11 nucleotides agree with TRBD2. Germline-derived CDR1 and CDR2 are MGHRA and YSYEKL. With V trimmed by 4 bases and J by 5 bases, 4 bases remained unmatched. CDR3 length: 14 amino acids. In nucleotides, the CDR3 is TGCGCCAGCAGCCTAGCGGGAGGGAGGAACGAGCAGTACTTC. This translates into CASSLAGGRNEQYF.

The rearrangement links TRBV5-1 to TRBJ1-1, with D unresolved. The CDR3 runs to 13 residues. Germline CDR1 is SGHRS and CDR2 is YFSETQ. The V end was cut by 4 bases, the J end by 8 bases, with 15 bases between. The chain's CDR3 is CASSPDPTGEAFF. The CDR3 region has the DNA TGCGCCAGCAGCCCGGACCCAACTGGGGAAGCTTTCTTT.

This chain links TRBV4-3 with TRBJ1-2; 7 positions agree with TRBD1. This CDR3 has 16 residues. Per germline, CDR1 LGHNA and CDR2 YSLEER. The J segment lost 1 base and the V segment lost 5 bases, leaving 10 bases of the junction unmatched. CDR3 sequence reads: CASSDLGGWGNYGYTF. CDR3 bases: TGCGCCAGCAGCGACCTAGGGGGCTGGGGTAACTATGGCTACACCTTC.